These 30 T cell receptor beta chains were all obtained from the same sample, sequenced in a study of OX40 agonist ivuxolimab in advanced cancers. Libraries were prepared by immunoSEQ multiplex PCR; TCRdb keeps only in-frame clonotypes and omits some of them. This table has some 41,000 clones, over 80% appearing once. This sample comprised CD4+ or CD8+ T cells sorted from blood, obtained in a trial of the OX40 agonist ivuxolimab. The receptor source for this set is an adult with an advanced solid tumor such as melanoma, head and neck, liver or kidney cancer.

The rearrangement joins TRBV2 to TRBJ1-1, with 8 bases identical to TRBD1. Germline-derived CDR1 and CDR2 are SNHLY and FYNNEI. J gave up 10 bases and V 1 base, and 5 bases lay outside the gene matches. CDR3 size: 13 residues. The CDR3 loop is CASSEGRQGRAFF. The CDR3 DNA reads TGTGCCAGCAGTGAAGGCAGACAGGGGAGAGCTTTCTTT.

This clone was picked up one time. In DNA, the CDR3 is TGTGCCAGCAGGCTACAGGGGTCGGGGGCCAACGTCCTGACTTTC. This gives the protein CASRLQGSGANVLTF. This sequence joins TRBV6-6 and TRBJ2-6, with TRBD1 matching over 7 bases. The germline V gene encodes CDR1 MNHNY and CDR2 SVGAGI (reference sequence). V lost 6 bases, J lost 4 bases, and 6 bases stayed unmatched. This CDR3 is built from 15 residues.

V is TRBV4-1 and J is TRBJ2-2; D is perhaps TRBD2 (6 bases). This CDR3 is 19 amino acids long. Germline-derived CDR1 and CDR2 are MGHRA and YSYEKL. Trimming took 4 bases from V and 0 from J, leaving 21 bases between them. DNA for the CDR3: TGCGCCAGCAGCCGAATACCCCCGGGTAGCGGAGCGAACACCGGGGAGCTGTTTTTT. Protein product: CASSRIPPGSGANTGELFF.

This chain links TRBV7-9 with TRBJ1-1; D uncertain. This CDR3 has 14 residues. CDR1 and CDR2 (germline): SEHNR, FQNEAQ (reference sequence). The V end was cut by 5 bases, the J end by 0 bases, with 10 bases between. CDR3 sequence reads: CASSPRLLNTEAFF. The DNA of the CDR3 is TGTGCCAGCAGCCCCAGACTCTTGAACACTGAAGCTTTCTTT.

This rearrangement joins TRBV28 to TRBJ2-7; no definite D call. Germline CDR1 MDHEN, CDR2 SYDVKM. The CDR3 is 12 residues long. The V end was cut by 5 bases, the J end by 3 bases, with 8 bases between. CDR3 sequence (DNA): TGTGCCAGCAGTCTCACGTTCTACGAGCAGTACTTC. This sequence encodes CASSLTFYEQYF. The whole variable domain, filled in from reference TRBV28 and TRBJ2-7, reads DVKVTQSSRYLVKRTGEKVFLECVQDMDHENMFWYRQDPGLGLRLIYFSYDVKMKEKGDIPEGYSVSREKKERFSLILESASTNQTSMYLCASSLTFYEQYFGPGTRLTVT.

The V and J genes are TRBV28 and TRBJ2-1; weak D call: TRBD2 (6 bases). V dropped 10 bases and J dropped 1 base, with 17 bases sitting between them. Per the germline V gene, CDR1 is MDHEN and CDR2 is SYDVKM. CDR3 length: 15 residues. CDR3 in DNA: TGTGCCACCGGGGGAACCGGGTATTCCTACAATGAGCAGTTCTTC. Translation: CATGGTGYSYNEQFF.

The rearrangement links TRBV28 to TRBJ2-5; D is uncertain. Between the trimmed V and J ends, which lost 3 bases and 4 bases, there was a span of 9 bases. The germline V gene has CDR1 MDHEN and CDR2 SYDVKM. CDR3 size: 13 residues. CDR3 residues: CASSLWQAETQYF. CDR3 nucleotide sequence: TGTGCCAGCAGTTTGTGGCAGGCAGAGACCCAGTACTTC.

This chain links TRBV28 with TRBJ2-1; weak D call: TRBD1 (6 bases). The CDR3 is made up of 18 amino acids. Germline V gives CDR1 MDHEN, CDR2 SYDVKM. The V and J ends lost 3 bases and 0 bases respectively, with 18 bases between them. CDR3 in DNA: TGTGCCAGCAGTTTGGGGGCCCCAGCCGAAAGCTCCTACAATGAGCAGTTCTTC. Amino acid sequence: CASSLGAPAESSYNEQFF.

This chain links TRBV7-8 with TRBJ1-2, with D possibly matching TRBD1 (6 bases). Per germline, CDR1 SGHVS and CDR2 FQNEAQ. V lost 0 bases and J lost 6, with 14 bases in between. This CDR3 region has 15 residues. The CDR3 DNA reads as TGTGCCAGCAGCTTAGCGGGCCCAGGGGCTCATGGCTACACCTTC. It yields the protein CASSLAGPGAHGYTF.

The chain couples TRBV19 to TRBJ2-3, with TRBD1 identical over 7 bases. Germline CDR1 and CDR2: LNHDA and SQIVND (reference sequence). This CDR3 is built from 14 residues. The ends lost 5 bases at V and 2 bases at J; junction bases unmatched: 4. For the CDR3, the DNA is TGTGCCAGTAGTCGGACAGGTATCACAGATACGCAGTATTTT. Encoded protein: CASSRTGITDTQYF. Together with reference TRBV19 and TRBJ2-3, the CDR3 gives the full variable domain: DGGITQSPKYLFRKEGQNVTLSCEQNLNHDAMYWYRQDPGQGLRLIYYSQIVNDFQKGDIAEGYSVSREKKESFPLTVTSAQKNPTAFYLCASSRTGITDTQYFGPGTRLTVL.

V gene TRBV11-2 combines with J gene TRBJ2-5, with 11 bases matching TRBD1. Trimming removed 4 bases from V and 4 bases from J; junction bases left unmatched: 5. The length of the CDR3 is 15 residues. Germline CDR1 reads SGHAT; CDR2 reads FQNNGV. CDR3 nucleotides: TGTGCCAGCAGCTCCGGACAGGGGGCAGGAGAGACCCAGTACTTC. This sequence encodes CASSSGQGAGETQYF.

The genes are TRBV6-4 and TRBJ2-5, with 7 bases matching TRBD1. This CDR3 comprises 13 residues. Trimming removed 6 bases from V and 5 bases from J; junction bases left unmatched: 6. Per germline, CDR1 MRHNA and CDR2 SNTAGT. The CDR3 spells CASREQGWETQYF. CDR3 DNA sequence: TGTGCCAGCAGGGAACAGGGGTGGGAGACCCAGTACTTC.

V and J are TRBV5-1 and TRBJ2-7; D uncertain. The CDR3 loop spans 14 amino acids. Trimming cost V 0 bases and J 2 bases, with 9 bases left between them. Germline CDR1 SGHRS, CDR2 YFSETQ. The CDR3 here is CASSLGRWAYEQYF. In nucleotides, the CDR3 is TGCGCCAGCAGCTTGGGGAGATGGGCCTACGAGCAGTACTTC.

The genes are TRBV18 and TRBJ2-3; 7 bases match TRBD2. This CDR3 region has 15 residues. Germline lookup yields CDR1 KGHSH and CDR2 LQKENI. J lost 2 bases, V lost 2 bases, and 4 bases had no gene match. CDR3 nucleotide sequence: TGTGCCAGCTCACCAGATCTAGCGGCCACAGATACGCAGTATTTT. It specifies CASSPDLAATDTQYF.

With regard to this clone: The sample carries other DNA sequences with the same CDR3. The genes are TRBV5-1 and TRBJ1-2; TRBD1 aligns across 7 bases. CDR3 length: 14 amino acids. The germline V gene encodes CDR1 SGHRS and CDR2 YFSETQ. V trimming: 1 base; J trimming: 8 bases; junction bases outside the gene matches: 8. CDR3 protein: CASSLRGQGRGYTF. CDR3 coding DNA: TGCGCCAGCAGCTTGAGGGGGCAGGGGCGAGGCTACACCTTC.

This chain connects TRBV2 to TRBJ1-2; 10 positions match TRBD1. The CDR3 spans 13 residues. CDR1 and CDR2 (germline): SNHLY, FYNNEI. The V gene end was trimmed by 5 bases and the J gene end by 8 bases; junction bases not matched to a gene: 5. CDR3 bases: TGTGCCAGCAGTCCGGGACAGGGGAGCGGCTACACCTTC. Amino acid sequence: CASSPGQGSGYTF.

The chain joins TRBV28 to TRBJ2-7, with 9 bases lining up with TRBD1. Germline CDR1 and CDR2: MDHEN and SYDVKM. The ends lost 0 bases at V and 6 bases at J; junction bases unmatched: 12. The CDR3 consists of 17 residues. CDR3 coding DNA: TGTGCCAGCAGTTTATGGACCCCGGGACAGGGATTTTCCGAGCAGTACTTC. Protein sequence: CASSLWTPGQGFSEQYF.

The chain carries TRBV15 and TRBJ1-1; D gene unclear. V lost 1 base to trimming and J lost 0 bases, with 6 bases between them. The CDR3 extends over 14 amino acids. Looked up from germline, CDR1 is LNHNV and CDR2 is YYDKDF (reference sequence). For the CDR3, the DNA is TGTGCCACCAGCAGAGTAGGCGTGAACACTGAAGCTTTCTTT. This translates into CATSRVGVNTEAFF.

This chain connects TRBV5-1 to TRBJ2-5, with 10 bases lining up with TRBD2. The germline CDR1 and CDR2 sequences are SGHRS and YFSETQ. V was pared by 7 bases and J by 3 bases, with 6 bases of the junction left unmatched. The CDR3 is 14 residues long. CDR3: CASGTSGNKETQYF. As DNA, the CDR3 is TGCGCCAGCGGAACTAGCGGGAATAAAGAGACCCAGTACTTC.

The chain uses TRBV2 and TRBJ1-4; 9 bases agree with TRBD1. The CDR3 runs to 18 residues. V gave up 6 bases and J gave up 3 bases; unmatched junction bases: 14. The V gene's germline CDR1 is SNHLY and CDR2 FYNNEI. DNA for the CDR3: TGTGCCAGCAGAACCATAATACCGGGACAGGGCCCTAATGAAAAACTGTTTTTT. Protein sequence: CASRTIIPGQGPNEKLFF.

The J gene is TRBJ1-2, the V gene TRBV6-1; maybe TRBD1 (5 bases). This CDR3 spans 15 amino acids. Germline CDR1 MNHNS, CDR2 SASEGT. Between the trimmed V and J ends, which lost 3 bases and 0 bases, there was a span of 11 bases. The CDR3 loop is CASSEYGTSNYGYTF. CDR3 sequence (DNA): TGTGCCAGCAGTGAGTATGGGACTTCTAACTATGGCTACACCTTC.

The rearrangement joins TRBV28 to TRBJ1-2, with D possibly matching TRBD1 (6 bases). Germline-derived CDR1 and CDR2 are MDHEN and SYDVKM. The CDR3 length is 14 residues. V gave up 2 bases and J gave up 8 bases, with 15 bases separating them. As DNA, the CDR3 is TGTGCCAGCAGTTTAGGACAGTCGAAGGGGGGCTACACCTTC. It codes for CASSLGQSKGGYTF.

CDR3 loop: CASRKTGTGAPTDTQYF. In nucleotides, the CDR3 is TGTGCCAGCAGGAAAACCGGGACAGGGGCACCCACAGATACGCAGTATTTT. The V gene is TRBV5-4, the J gene TRBJ2-3; 10 positions agree with TRBD1. The CDR3 extends over 17 amino acids. V lost 5 bases to trimming and J lost 2 bases; unmatched junction nucleotides: 11. Germline V gene lookup returns CDR1 SGHNT and CDR2 YYREEE (reference sequence). Filled out from reference TRBV5-4 and TRBJ2-3, the complete variable domain reads ETGVTQSPTHLIKTRGQQVTLRCSSQSGHNTVSWYQQALGQGPQFIFQYYREEENGRGNFPPRFSGLQFPNYSSELNVNALELDDSALYLCASRKTGTGAPTDTQYFGPGTRLTVL.

The chain is built from TRBV5-6 and TRBJ1-2, with D maybe TRBD1 (6 bases). The CDR3 spans 15 residues. Trimming took off 2 bases at V and 4 bases at J, with 15 bases between the two ends. CDR1 SGHDT and CDR2 YYEEEE come from the germline V gene. CDR3 region: CASSLGLTGLYGYTF. CDR3 DNA sequence: TGTGCCAGCAGCTTAGGACTTACAGGGCTCTATGGCTACACCTTC.

The chain recombines TRBV28 with TRBJ2-7; 12 bases are a match to TRBD2. The ends lost 7 bases at V and 3 bases at J; junction bases unmatched: 4. The CDR3 is 14 residues long. Germline CDR1 MDHEN, CDR2 SYDVKM. The chain's CDR3 is CASKGGLAGYEQYF. The CDR3 DNA sequence: TGTGCCAGCAAGGGGGGACTAGCGGGCTACGAGCAGTACTTC.

The genes are TRBV18 and TRBJ1-4, with 7 bases lining up with TRBD1. The CDR3 has 15 amino acids. V lost 0 bases, J lost 8 bases, and 6 bases stayed unmatched. Germline loops: CDR1 KGHSH, CDR2 LQKENI. CDR3 region: CASSPPDRWREKLFF. The CDR3 DNA reads TGTGCCAGCTCACCACCGGACAGGTGGAGGGAAAAACTGTTTTTT.

This chain connects TRBV7-2 to TRBJ2-7; maybe TRBD2 (5 bases). This CDR3 comprises 13 residues. Trimming stripped 1 base from V and 3 bases from J, with 7 bases between. Germline CDR1 SGHTA, CDR2 FQGNSA. CDR3 coding DNA: TGTGCCAGCAGCTTAGATCGGGGCTACGAGCAGTACTTC. Translation: CASSLDRGYEQYF.

V usage is TRBV19 and J usage is TRBJ1-5; D is perhaps TRBD1 (5 bases). The CDR3 spans 13 residues. The V gene's germline CDR1 is LNHDA and CDR2 SQIVND (reference sequence). The V end was cut by 9 bases, the J end by 0 bases, with 9 bases between. The CDR3 protein is CASRDYSNQPQHF. CDR3 coding DNA: TGTGCCAGCAGGGATTATAGCAATCAGCCCCAGCATTTT.

The V gene is TRBV6-1, the J gene TRBJ2-3; 8 positions match TRBD1. The junction had 1 base not matched to a gene; V was cut back by 6 bases and J by 2 bases. CDR3 length: 13 amino acids. Germline V lookup: CDR1 MNHNS, CDR2 SASEGT. CDR3 DNA sequence: TGTGCCAGCAGGGACAGGGTCACAGATACGCAGTATTTT. Amino acids: CASRDRVTDTQYF.

The chain has TRBV7-8 and TRBJ2-1; weak D call: TRBD2 (6 bases). With 1 base removed from V and 1 base from J, the gap between germline ends came to 8 bases. Germline V gene sequence: CDR1 SGHVS, CDR2 FQNEAQ. This CDR3 has 15 amino acids. CDR3 DNA sequence: TGTGCCAGCAGCTTAGTCGGGGGTTCCTACAATGAGCAGTTCTTC. Its translation is CASSLVGGSYNEQFF.